These T cell receptor beta chains were read from a single sample in a study of T cell responses to AZD1222 COVID-19 vaccine. Generated by immunoSEQ multiplex PCR, the TCRdb table keeps only in-frame clones and is missing some. The sample yields 250,000 to 300,000 clones, 90% to 95% seen once. This sample comprised peripheral blood, obtained 28 days after the second AZD1222 dose. The receptors come from an adult who received the AZD1222 COVID-19 vaccine. CDR3s include the opening cysteine and the closing phenylalanine or tryptophan. The D gene is left open where the match is weak. Where a row states a size, it is once, few, many or the class of an expanded clone; other rows omit it.

NA	TRBV2	few	TRBJ2-1	CASAYNEQFF	TGTGCCAGCGCGTACAATGAGCAGTTCTTC
NA	TRBV5-1	NA	TRBJ1-1	CASSRGESSTEAFF	TGCGCCAGCAGCAGGGGGGAAAGCAGCACTGAAGCTTTCTTT
NA	TRBV4-1	NA	TRBJ2-7	CASGQLGIRDEQYF	TGCGCCAGCGGCCAACTGGGGATAAGGGACGAGCAGTACTTC
NA	TRBV28	NA	TRBJ1-2	CASSLSRSVAYGYTF	TGTGCCAGCAGTTTAAGCAGGTCGGTGGCCTATGGCTACACCTTC
NA	TRBV28	NA	TRBJ1-2	CAIWGLGYGYTF	TGTGCCATCTGGGGTCTTGGCTATGGCTACACCTTC
NA	TRBV7-9	NA	TRBJ1-1	CASSFSTGTEAFF	TGTGCCAGCAGCTTTTCGACTGGGACTGAAGCTTTCTTT
NA	TRBV7-9	NA	TRBJ1-2	CASSSDPGNYGYTF	TGTGCCAGCAGCTCAGACCCAGGGAACTATGGCTACACCTTC
NA	TRBV6-2/TRBV6-3	NA	TRBJ1-2	CASSRQVLDYGYTF	TGTGCCAGCAGTCGACAGGTTCTAGACTATGGCTACACCTTC
TRBD2	TRBV2	NA	TRBJ2-1	CASFSGGAPEQFF	TGTGCCAGCTTTAGCGGGGGGGCCCCTGAGCAGTTCTTC
NA	TRBV7-9	few	TRBJ1-4	CASSFERTELFF	TGTGCCAGCAGCTTCGAGAGGACAGAACTGTTTTTT
NA	TRBV3-1/TRBV3-2	NA	TRBJ2-5	CASSQLERSETQYF	TGTGCCAGCAGCCAACTGGAGCGGTCAGAGACCCAGTACTTC
TRBD1	TRBV5-5	NA	TRBJ2-5	CASSLAQGGLVGETQYF	TGTGCCAGCAGCTTGGCCCAAGGGGGCCTGGTCGGAGAGACCCAGTACTTC
TRBD1	TRBV3-1/TRBV3-2	NA	TRBJ1-2	CASSQAYGQAGYTF	TGTGCCAGCAGCCAAGCATATGGACAGGCGGGCTACACCTTC
TRBD1	TRBV28	NA	TRBJ1-6	CASGGRGLNSPLHF	TGTGCCTCTGGGGGCAGGGGGCTCAATTCACCCCTCCACTTT
NA	TRBV5-4	NA	TRBJ1-2	CASSLLDRNYGYTF	TGTGCCAGCAGCTTGTTAGACAGAAACTATGGCTACACCTTC
NA	TRBV12-5	once	TRBJ2-1	CASGPAPGAEQFF	TGTGCTAGTGGACCAGCCCCCGGGGCCGAGCAGTTCTTC
NA	TRBV4-1	once	TRBJ2-2	CASSPNGYGELFF	TGCGCCAGCAGCCCTAACGGGTACGGGGAGCTGTTTTTT
NA	TRBV6-5	NA	TRBJ1-4	CASIGHEKLFF	TGTGCCAGCATAGGCCATGAAAAACTGTTTTTT
NA	TRBV15	NA	TRBJ1-5	CATSRDWGRGENQPQHF	TGTGCCACCAGCAGAGATTGGGGCCGCGGGGAAAATCAGCCCCAGCATTTT
TRBD1	TRBV3-1/TRBV3-2	once	TRBJ2-6	CASSQDLWDSAPGANVLTF	TGTGCCAGCAGCCAAGATCTTTGGGACAGTGCCCCTGGGGCCAACGTCCTGACTTTC
TRBD1	TRBV30	once	TRBJ2-1	CAWSERDRAYNEQFF	TGTGCCTGGAGCGAGAGGGACAGGGCCTACAATGAGCAGTTCTTC
NA	TRBV27	NA	TRBJ2-7	CASSFSGYSSYEQYF	TGTGCCAGCAGTTTCAGCGGTTATAGCTCCTACGAGCAGTACTTC
NA	TRBV2	NA	TRBJ1-2	CASESRTLPAGRGYTF	TGTGCCAGCGAATCAAGGACGCTACCGGCGGGGAGGGGCTACACCTTC
NA	TRBV7-2	once	TRBJ1-5	CASSLGGGYSNNQPQHF	TGTGCCAGCAGCTTAGGGGGAGGGTATAGTAACAATCAGCCCCAGCATTTT
NA	TRBV28	NA	TRBJ1-3	CASSFSWGNTIYF	TGTGCCAGCAGTTTTTCCTGGGGAAACACCATATATTTT
NA	TRBV10-3	NA	TRBJ1-2	CAISWEATIYGYTF	TGTGCCATCAGCTGGGAGGCGACCATCTATGGCTACACCTTC
TRBD1	TRBV6-5	NA	TRBJ1-2	CASSSTGQGDTF	TGTGCCAGCAGTTCCACGGGACAGGGGGACACCTTC
NA	TRBV4-1	NA	TRBJ1-1	CASSQVGTNTEAFF	TGCGCCAGCAGCCAAGTTGGTACGAACACTGAAGCTTTCTTT
TRBD2	TRBV28	NA	TRBJ2-1	CASRPRTSGRNEQFF	TGTGCCAGCAGGCCAAGGACTAGCGGGAGAAATGAGCAGTTCTTC
NA	TRBV28	once	TRBJ2-7	CASSPVGRSSYEQYF	TGTGCCAGCTCCCCGGTGGGCCGTTCCTCCTACGAGCAGTACTTC
NA	TRBV4-2	NA	TRBJ2-3	CASSPWGHQGADTQYF	TGTGCCAGCAGCCCGTGGGGCCACCAAGGGGCAGATACGCAGTATTTT
TRBD1	TRBV7-9	NA	TRBJ1-1	CASSLQGVNTEAFF	TGTGCCAGCAGCCTACAGGGGGTGAACACTGAAGCTTTCTTT
NA	TRBV24-1	NA	TRBJ1-2	CATGDNFYGYTF	TGTGCCACCGGGGACAACTTCTATGGCTACACCTTC
NA	TRBV7-9	NA	TRBJ1-1	CASSLGGGWDTEAFF	TGTGCCAGCAGCTTAGGTGGAGGGTGGGACACTGAAGCTTTCTTT
NA	TRBV5-1	NA	TRBJ2-7	CASTRTETYEQYF	TGCGCCAGCACTCGGACAGAGACCTACGAGCAGTACTTC
TRBD1	TRBV28	NA	TRBJ2-7	CASLHRGAYEQYF	TGTGCCAGCTTACACAGGGGGGCCTACGAGCAGTACTTC
NA	TRBV28	NA	TRBJ1-5	CASSFLGPQHF	TGTGCCAGCAGTTTTTTAGGGCCCCAGCATTTT